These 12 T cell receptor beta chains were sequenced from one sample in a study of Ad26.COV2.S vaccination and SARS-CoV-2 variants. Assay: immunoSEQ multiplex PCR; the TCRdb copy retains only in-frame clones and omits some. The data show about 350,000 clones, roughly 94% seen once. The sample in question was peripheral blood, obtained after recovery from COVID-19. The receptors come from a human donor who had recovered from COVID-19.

For the CDR3, the DNA is TGTGCCAGCAGCCCCGGGACAGCCCCCCTGGGGACTGAAGCTTTCTTT. This gives the protein CASSPGTAPLGTEAFF. The chain couples TRBV11-2 to TRBJ1-1; 7 bases match TRBD1. CDR1 is SGHAT and CDR2 is FQNNGV in the germline V gene. J gave up 5 bases and V 5 bases, and 14 bases lay outside the gene matches. The CDR3 has 16 residues.

CDR3 nucleotide sequence: TGTGCCAGCAGCTTCTCAGATTATAATTCACCCCTCCACTTT. Protein sequence: CASSFSDYNSPLHF. The chain links TRBV7-9 to TRBJ1-6, with unresolved D. This CDR3 region has 14 residues. The V end was cut by 3 bases, the J end by 4 bases, with 7 bases between. CDR1 and CDR2 (germline): SEHNR, FQNEAQ (reference sequence).

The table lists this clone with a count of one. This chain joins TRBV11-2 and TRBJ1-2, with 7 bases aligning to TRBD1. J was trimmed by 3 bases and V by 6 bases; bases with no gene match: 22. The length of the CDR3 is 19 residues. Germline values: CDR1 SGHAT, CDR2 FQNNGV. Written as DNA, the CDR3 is TGTGCCAGCAGACAACGCCCCCGGGACAGCCACCCGGAGGACTATGGCTACACCTTC. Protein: CASRQRPRDSHPEDYGYTF.

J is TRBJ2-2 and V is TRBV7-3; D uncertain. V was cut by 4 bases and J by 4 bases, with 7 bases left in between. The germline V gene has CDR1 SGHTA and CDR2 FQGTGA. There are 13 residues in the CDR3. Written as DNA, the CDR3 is TGTGCCAGCAGCTCGACTTCCACCGGGGAGCTGTTTTTT. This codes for CASSSTSTGELFF.

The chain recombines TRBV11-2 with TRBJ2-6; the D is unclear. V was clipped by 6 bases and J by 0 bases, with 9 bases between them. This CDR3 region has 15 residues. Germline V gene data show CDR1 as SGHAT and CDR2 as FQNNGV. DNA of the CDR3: TGTGCCAGCAGAACGACCCTCTCTGGGGCCAACGTCCTGACTTTC. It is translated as CASRTTLSGANVLTF. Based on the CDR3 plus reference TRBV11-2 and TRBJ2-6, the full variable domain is EAGVAQSPRYKIIEKRQSVAFWCNPISGHATLYWYQQILGQGPKLLIQFQNNGVVDDSQLPKDRFSAERLKGVDSTLKIQPAKLEDSAVYLCASRTTLSGANVLTFGAGSRLTVL.

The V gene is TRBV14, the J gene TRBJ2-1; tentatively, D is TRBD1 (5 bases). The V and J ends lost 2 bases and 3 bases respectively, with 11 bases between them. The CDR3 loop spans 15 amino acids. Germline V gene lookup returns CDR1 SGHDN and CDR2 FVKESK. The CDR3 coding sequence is TGTGCCAGCAGCCAACCAGGGTCCGGCTACAATGAGCAGTTCTTC. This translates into CASSQPGSGYNEQFF.

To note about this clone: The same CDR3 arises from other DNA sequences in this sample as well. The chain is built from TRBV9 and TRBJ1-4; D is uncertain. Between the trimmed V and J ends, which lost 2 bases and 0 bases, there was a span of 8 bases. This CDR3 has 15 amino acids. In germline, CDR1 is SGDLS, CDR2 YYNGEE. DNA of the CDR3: TGTGCCAGCAGCGTCGGCGGGGCAACTAATGAAAAACTGTTTTTT. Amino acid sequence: CASSVGGATNEKLFF.

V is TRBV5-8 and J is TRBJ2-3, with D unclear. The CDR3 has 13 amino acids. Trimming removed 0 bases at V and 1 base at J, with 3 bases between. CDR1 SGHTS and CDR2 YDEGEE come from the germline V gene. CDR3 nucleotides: TGTGCCAGCAGCTTGGACGGCACAGATACGCAGTATTTT. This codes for CASSLDGTDTQYF.

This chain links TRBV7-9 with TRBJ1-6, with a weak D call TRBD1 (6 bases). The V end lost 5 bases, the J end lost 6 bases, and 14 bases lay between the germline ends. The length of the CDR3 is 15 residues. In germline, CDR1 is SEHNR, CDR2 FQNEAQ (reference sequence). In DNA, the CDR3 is TGTGCCAGCAGCCTTCGGGACATATCTAATTCACCCCTCCACTTT. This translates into CASSLRDISNSPLHF.

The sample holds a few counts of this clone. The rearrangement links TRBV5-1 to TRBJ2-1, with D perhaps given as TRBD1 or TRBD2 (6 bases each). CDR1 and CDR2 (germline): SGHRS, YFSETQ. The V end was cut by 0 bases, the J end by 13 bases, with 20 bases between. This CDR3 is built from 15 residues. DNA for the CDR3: TGCGCCAGCAGCTTGGCCGAGGGGGGCAGGATTCTACAGTTCTTC. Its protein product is CASSLAEGGRILQFF.

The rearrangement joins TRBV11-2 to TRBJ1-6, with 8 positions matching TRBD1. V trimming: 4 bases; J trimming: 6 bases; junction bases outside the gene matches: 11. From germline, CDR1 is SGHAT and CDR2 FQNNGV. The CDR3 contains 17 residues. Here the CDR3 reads CASSSPTGAAANSPLHF. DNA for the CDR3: TGTGCCAGCAGCTCCCCGACAGGGGCAGCCGCTAATTCACCCCTCCACTTT.

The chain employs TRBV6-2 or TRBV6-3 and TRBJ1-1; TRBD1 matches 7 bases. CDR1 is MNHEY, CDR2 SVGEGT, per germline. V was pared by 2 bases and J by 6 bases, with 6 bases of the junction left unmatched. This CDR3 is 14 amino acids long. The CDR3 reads CASSYPYTGAEAFF. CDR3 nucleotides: TGTGCCAGCAGTTACCCTTATACAGGGGCTGAAGCTTTCTTT.